The next 25 T cell receptor beta chains were all read from a single sample in a study of OX40 agonist ivuxolimab in advanced cancers. The method was the immunoSEQ multiplex PCR assay. Here the immuneACCESS table is served through TCRdb, limited to in-frame sequences with V and J called. Missing clones are a known gap in these copies; in checked studies unresolved V genes cover under half, and the rest lacks a known reason. The sample profile shows about 33,000 clones; roughly 83% of them were found once. In total, the top ten clones hold about a fifth of the sample. Sequences were derived from CD4+ or CD8+ T cells sorted from blood, sampled in a trial of the OX40 agonist ivuxolimab. These receptors came from an adult with an advanced solid tumor such as melanoma, head and neck, liver or kidney cancer.

The chain is built from TRBV5-6 and TRBJ2-7; either TRBD1 or TRBD2 may fit D (6 bases each). V dropped 7 bases and J dropped 6 bases, with 17 bases sitting between them. The CDR3 runs to 13 residues. Looked up from germline, CDR1 is SGHDT and CDR2 is YYEEEE. CDR3 loop: CASRFGGLSEQYF. CDR3 DNA: TGTGCCAGCCGTTTCGGGGGCCTAAGCGAGCAGTACTTC.

J is TRBJ1-3 and V is TRBV9; no definite D call. V was cut by 3 bases and J by 0 bases, with 10 bases left in between. Per the germline V gene, CDR1 is SGDLS and CDR2 is YYNGEE. The CDR3 has 15 residues. In DNA, the CDR3 is TGTGCCAGCAGCGGTGGCAGTTACTCTGGAAACACCATATATTTT. Amino acids: CASSGGSYSGNTIYF. Full variable domain (missing parts from reference TRBV9 and TRBJ1-3): DSGVTQTPKHLITATGQRVTLRCSPRSGDLSVYWYQQSLDQGLQFLIQYYNGEERAKGNILERFSAQQFPDLHSELNLSSLELGDSALYFCASSGGSYSGNTIYFGEGSWLTVV.

By sample share, this clone is medium-sized. The chain employs TRBV7-3 and TRBJ2-1; 12 bases align to TRBD2. The CDR3 consists of 15 residues. From germline, CDR1 is SGHTA and CDR2 FQGTGA. V gave up 4 bases and J gave up 7 bases; unmatched junction bases: 5. CDR3 in DNA: TGTGCCAGCAGCTCACTAGCGGGAGGAACGAATGAGCAGTTCTTC. This codes for CASSSLAGGTNEQFF.

The V and J genes are TRBV7-9 and TRBJ2-2, with D unresolved. This CDR3 is built from 15 residues. V lost 6 bases, J lost 6 bases, and 17 bases lay in between. From germline, CDR1 is SEHNR and CDR2 FQNEAQ (reference sequence). The CDR3 coding sequence is TGTGCCAGCAGTCCCCTTTTCCGGGTTCCCGGGGAGCTGTTTTTT. Its translation: CASSPLFRVPGELFF.

The rearrangement links TRBV4-1 to TRBJ1-1; D call uncertain. V lost 1 base and J lost 2, with 14 bases in between. CDR1 and CDR2 (germline): MGHRA, YSYEKL. This CDR3 spans 16 amino acids. CDR3 in amino acids: CASSQVRQVLNTEAFF. For the CDR3, the DNA is TGCGCCAGCAGCCAAGTACGCCAGGTCCTCAACACTGAAGCTTTCTTT.

This clone was observed a few times. The chain recombines TRBV19 with TRBJ1-1, with TRBD1 matching over 9 bases. Germline V gene lookup returns CDR1 LNHDA and CDR2 SQIVND (reference sequence). The CDR3 has 13 amino acids. The junction had 4 bases not matched to a gene; V was cut back by 6 bases and J by 5 bases. The CDR3 region is CASRQGAGTEAFF. The CDR3 region has the DNA TGTGCCAGTAGACAGGGGGCTGGAACTGAAGCTTTCTTT.

The rearrangement uses TRBV27 and TRBJ2-5, with no clear D. The CDR3 has 14 amino acids. Trimming left V 5 bases short and J 1 base short, with 11 bases between. In germline, CDR1 is MNHEY, CDR2 SMNVEV (reference sequence). The CDR3 DNA sequence: TGTGCCAGCAGTGCCCCAAATAGCCAAGAGACCCAGTACTTC. Encoded protein: CASSAPNSQETQYF.

The chain uses TRBV2 and TRBJ2-4; unclear D gene. The V end lost 7 bases, the J end lost 4 bases, and 8 bases lay between the germline ends. This CDR3 is built from 12 residues. The germline gives CDR1 SNHLY, CDR2 FYNNEI. This CDR3 is CASMAEKNIQYF. The DNA for the CDR3 is TGTGCCAGCATGGCAGAAAAAAACATTCAGTACTTC.

The rearrangement links TRBV28 to TRBJ2-7; tentatively, D is TRBD2 (6 bases). This CDR3 is 18 amino acids long. V shed 3 bases and J shed 1 base, with 22 bases lying between them. The germline V gene encodes CDR1 MDHEN and CDR2 SYDVKM. As DNA, the CDR3 is TGTGCCAGCAGTTTTCCTCGCGGGTGGGGGGAGTGGTCCTACGAGCAGTACTTC. Amino acid sequence: CASSFPRGWGEWSYEQYF.

The J gene is TRBJ2-2, the V gene TRBV6-5; TRBD1 agrees at 10 bases. Germline V CDR1 and CDR2: MNHEY, SVGAGI. The CDR3 runs 15 residues. The V and J ends lost 6 bases and 5 bases, in that order; junction bases with no gene match: 6. CDR3 bases: TGTGCCAGCAGGAAAGACAGGGGGCAAACCGGGGAGCTGTTTTTT. As protein: CASRKDRGQTGELFF.

In DNA form, the CDR3 reads TGTGCCAGCAGCCCCCGGGCCGTAGGGACAGGGGTGAACACTGAAGCTTTCTTT. Translated: CASSPRAVGTGVNTEAFF. The V call is TRBV7-3, the J call TRBJ1-1, with TRBD1 matching over 10 bases. The germline V gene has CDR1 SGHTA and CDR2 FQGTGA. V shed 5 bases, J shed 0 bases, and the junction held 12 bases outside the gene matches. The CDR3 totals 18 residues.

This rearrangement joins TRBV5-4 to TRBJ1-1; 8 bases line up with TRBD1. The CDR3 extends over 14 amino acids. CDR1 and CDR2 (germline): SGHNT, YYREEE (reference sequence). CDR3 nucleotides: TGTGCAGCAACCGACAGGGGACCGAACACTGAAGCTTTCTTT. Amino acid sequence: CAATDRGPNTEAFF.

The gene calls are TRBV27 and TRBJ2-1; D gene ambiguous. The CDR3 loop spans 16 amino acids. V was clipped by 0 bases and J by 4 bases, with 13 bases between them. Germline CDR1 and CDR2: MNHEY and SMNVEV (reference sequence). DNA for the CDR3: TGTGCCAGCAGTTTATCACCGACGGCGGTTTACAATGAGCAGTTCTTC. This encodes CASSLSPTAVYNEQFF.

This clone was seen once. The V gene is TRBV27, the J gene TRBJ1-1; 10 positions match TRBD1. The CDR3 spans 16 residues. Germline CDR1 and CDR2: MNHEY and SMNVEV (reference sequence). The trim removed 5 bases at V and 0 bases at J, leaving 6 bases unmatched. The CDR3 protein is CASSQGQGTMNTEAFF. In DNA form, the CDR3 reads TGTGCCAGCAGTCAGGGACAGGGGACTATGAACACTGAAGCTTTCTTT.

The chain employs TRBV27 and TRBJ2-3; 7 nucleotides align to TRBD1. This CDR3 has 15 amino acids. Germline lookup yields CDR1 MNHEY and CDR2 SMNVEV (reference sequence). V lost 2 bases to trimming and J lost 0 bases; unmatched junction nucleotides: 2. In DNA, the CDR3 is TGTGCCAGCAGTTTACGGGACAGAAGCACAGATACGCAGTATTTT. It yields the protein CASSLRDRSTDTQYF.

The chain is built from TRBV7-3 and TRBJ2-1; D is uncertain. This CDR3 region has 13 residues. The V gene lost 1 base and the J gene lost 6 bases, with 7 bases spanning the gap. Germline V gives CDR1 SGHTA, CDR2 FQGTGA. This CDR3 is CASSLSPSNEQFF. DNA of the CDR3: TGTGCCAGCAGCTTAAGTCCTTCCAATGAGCAGTTCTTC.

The CDR3 region has the DNA TGCGCCAGCAGCCACCCCGGACTAGCGGAAGCAGATACGCAGTATTTT. This encodes CASSHPGLAEADTQYF. The chain employs TRBV4-1 and TRBJ2-3; 10 nucleotides match TRBD2. V dropped 3 bases and J dropped 4; count of bases not matched to a gene: 7. This CDR3 region has 16 residues. The germline V gene has CDR1 MGHRA and CDR2 YSYEKL.

The CDR3 coding sequence is TGCGCCAGCAGCCAAGAAGGAGGAGTTTACGAGCAGTACTTC. The encoded protein is CASSQEGGVYEQYF. The chain uses TRBV4-1 and TRBJ2-7, with a weak D call TRBD2 (5 bases). Per germline, CDR1 MGHRA and CDR2 YSYEKL. The CDR3 is made up of 14 amino acids. With 0 bases removed from V and 4 bases from J, the gap between germline ends came to 10 bases.

This clone appeared many times. The V and J genes are TRBV21-1 and TRBJ2-7; the table gives TRBD2 as D, unverified against the DNA. TRBV21-1 is a known pseudogene. CDR3 length: 13 amino acids. The CDR3 nucleotides are TGTGCCAGCAGCTTGTCCCCCGGCTACGAGCAGTACTTC. It yields the protein CASSLSPGYEQYF.

The table lists this clone with a few counts. The DNA of the CDR3 is TGTGCCAGCAGCTTAGGGCCGGGACAGACGGGAGAGCAGTACTTC. Amino acids: CASSLGPGQTGEQYF. The chain is built from TRBV7-6 and TRBJ2-7, with 7 nucleotides matching TRBD1. The V gene end was trimmed by 1 base and the J gene end by 7 bases; junction bases not matched to a gene: 10. The CDR3 loop spans 15 amino acids. The germline CDR1 and CDR2 sequences are SGHVS and FNYEAQ.

V is TRBV27 and J is TRBJ2-7, with D perhaps TRBD2 (6 bases). Germline V gene data show CDR1 as MNHEY and CDR2 as SMNVEV (reference sequence). The V and J ends lost 6 bases and 3 bases respectively, with 15 bases between them. The CDR3 has 14 residues. CDR3 protein: CASSPGLTLYEQYF. CDR3 DNA sequence: TGTGCCAGCAGCCCGGGACTCACCCTCTACGAGCAGTACTTC.

This clone has a single count. V gene TRBV13 combines with J gene TRBJ1-1; no clear D gene. The length of the CDR3 is 14 residues. Germline V gene sequence: CDR1 PRHDT, CDR2 FYEKMQ (reference sequence). Trimming took off 3 bases at V and 0 bases at J, with 8 bases between the two ends. The CDR3 spells CASSFETLNTEAFF. DNA for the CDR3: TGTGCCAGCAGCTTCGAAACTCTGAACACTGAAGCTTTCTTT.

The V and J genes are TRBV9 and TRBJ2-1; 8 bases line up with TRBD2. CDR1 is SGDLS and CDR2 is YYNGEE in the germline V gene. V lost 4 bases, J lost 7 bases, and 10 bases stayed unmatched. The CDR3 covers 15 residues. The CDR3 DNA follows: TGTGCCAGCAGCCCAAGAGGGACTAGGGGTAATGAGCAGTTCTTC. The encoded protein is CASSPRGTRGNEQFF.

This sequence joins TRBV6-5 and TRBJ1-2; D is unresolved. Germline V CDR1 and CDR2: MNHEY, SVGAGI. The CDR3 has 13 amino acids. The V end was cut by 8 bases, the J end by 7 bases, with 17 bases between. CDR3 in DNA: TGTGCCAGCCTATGGAGGCAGCTCCTTGGCTACACCTTC. It yields the protein CASLWRQLLGYTF.

The rearrangement uses TRBV7-8 and TRBJ2-5, with 8 bases lining up with TRBD1. After removal of 5 bases from V and 4 bases from J, the junction contained 9 bases not matched to a gene. The V gene's germline CDR1 is SGHVS and CDR2 FQNEAQ. The CDR3 contains 15 residues. The CDR3 is CASSPRGLDLETQYF. DNA of the CDR3: TGTGCCAGCAGCCCCAGGGGGCTTGACTTAGAGACCCAGTACTTC.